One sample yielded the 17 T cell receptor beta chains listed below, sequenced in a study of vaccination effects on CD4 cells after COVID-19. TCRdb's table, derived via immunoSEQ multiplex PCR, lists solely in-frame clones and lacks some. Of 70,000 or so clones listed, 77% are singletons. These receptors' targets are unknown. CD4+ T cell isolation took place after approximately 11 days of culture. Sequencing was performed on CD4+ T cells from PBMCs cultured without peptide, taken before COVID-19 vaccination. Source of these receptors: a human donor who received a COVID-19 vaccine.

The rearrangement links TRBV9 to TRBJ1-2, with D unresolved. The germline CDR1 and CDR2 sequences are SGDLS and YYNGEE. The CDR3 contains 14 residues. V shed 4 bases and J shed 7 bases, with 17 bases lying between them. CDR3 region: CASSLGSQIGGYTF. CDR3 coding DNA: TGTGCCAGCAGCTTAGGAAGCCAAATCGGTGGCTACACCTTC.

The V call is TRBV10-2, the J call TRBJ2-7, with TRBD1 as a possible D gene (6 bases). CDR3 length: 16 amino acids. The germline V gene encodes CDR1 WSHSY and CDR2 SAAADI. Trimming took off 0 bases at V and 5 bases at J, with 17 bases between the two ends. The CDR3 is CASSESRAGDQDEQYV. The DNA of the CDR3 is TGCGCCAGCAGTGAGTCGCGCGCAGGGGACCAAGACGAGCAGTACGTC.

The CDR3 DNA reads TGTGCCAGCAGCCCCGACGGACACTATGGCTACACCTTC. It is translated as CASSPDGHYGYTF. J is TRBJ1-2 and V is TRBV6-4; D is undetermined. The CDR3 is made up of 13 amino acids. Trimming took 6 bases from V and 3 from J, leaving 11 bases between them. Per germline, CDR1 MRHNA and CDR2 SNTAGT.

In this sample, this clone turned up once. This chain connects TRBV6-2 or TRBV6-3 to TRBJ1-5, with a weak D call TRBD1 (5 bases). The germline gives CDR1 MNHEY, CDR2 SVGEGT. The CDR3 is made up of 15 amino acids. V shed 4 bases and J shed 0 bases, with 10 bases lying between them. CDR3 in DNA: TGTGCCAGCAGTTTTGAGGGGTATAGCAATCAGCCCCAGCATTTT. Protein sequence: CASSFEGYSNQPQHF.

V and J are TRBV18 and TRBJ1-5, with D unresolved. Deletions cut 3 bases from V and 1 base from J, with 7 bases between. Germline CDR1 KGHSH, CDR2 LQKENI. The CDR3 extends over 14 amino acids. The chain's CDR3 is CASSPARSNQPQHF. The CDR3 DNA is TGTGCCAGCTCACCGGCCAGGAGCAATCAGCCCCAGCATTTT.

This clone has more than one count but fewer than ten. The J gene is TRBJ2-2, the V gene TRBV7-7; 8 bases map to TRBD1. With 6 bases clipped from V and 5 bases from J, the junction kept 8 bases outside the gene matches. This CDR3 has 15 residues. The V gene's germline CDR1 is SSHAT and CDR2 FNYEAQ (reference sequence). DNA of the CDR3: TGTGCCAGCAGTCCCGGACAGGGACGAACCGGGGAGCTGTTTTTT. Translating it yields CASSPGQGRTGELFF.

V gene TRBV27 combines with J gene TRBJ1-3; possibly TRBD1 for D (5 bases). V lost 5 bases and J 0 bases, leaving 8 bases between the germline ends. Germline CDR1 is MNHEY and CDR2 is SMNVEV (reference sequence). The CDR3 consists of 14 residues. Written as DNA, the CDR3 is TGTGCCAGCAGTACAGGAAACTCTGGAAACACCATATATTTT. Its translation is CASSTGNSGNTIYF.

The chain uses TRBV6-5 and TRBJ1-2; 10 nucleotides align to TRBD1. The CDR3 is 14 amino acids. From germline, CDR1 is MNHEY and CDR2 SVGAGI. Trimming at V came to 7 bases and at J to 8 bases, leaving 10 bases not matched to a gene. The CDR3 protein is CASTRSGQGQGYTF. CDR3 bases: TGTGCCAGCACCCGGTCGGGACAGGGGCAAGGCTACACCTTC.

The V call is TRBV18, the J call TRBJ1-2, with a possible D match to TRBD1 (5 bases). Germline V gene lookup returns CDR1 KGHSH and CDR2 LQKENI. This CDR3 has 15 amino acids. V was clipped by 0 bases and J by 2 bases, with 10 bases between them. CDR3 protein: CASSPPRGLNYGYTF. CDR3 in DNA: TGTGCCAGCTCACCACCTCGGGGCCTGAACTATGGCTACACCTTC. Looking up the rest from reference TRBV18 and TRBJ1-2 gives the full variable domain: NAGVMQNPRHLVRRRGQEARLRCSPMKGHSHVYWYRQLPEEGLKFMVYLQKENIIDESGMPKERFSAEFPKEGPSILRIQQVVRGDSAAYFCASSPPRGLNYGYTFGSGTRLTVV.

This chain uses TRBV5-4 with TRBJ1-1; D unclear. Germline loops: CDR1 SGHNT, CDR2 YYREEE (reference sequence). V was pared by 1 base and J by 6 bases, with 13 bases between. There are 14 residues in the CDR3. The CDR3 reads CASSLKRSVPEAFF. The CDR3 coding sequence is TGTGCCAGCAGCTTGAAGCGATCAGTCCCTGAAGCTTTCTTT.

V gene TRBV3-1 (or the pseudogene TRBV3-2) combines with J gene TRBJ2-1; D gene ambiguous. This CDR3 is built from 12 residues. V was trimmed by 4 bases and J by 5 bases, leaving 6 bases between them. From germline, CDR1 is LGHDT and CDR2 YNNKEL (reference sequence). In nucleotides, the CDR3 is TGTGCCAGCAGCCGGGCCCACAATGAGCAGTTCTTC. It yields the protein CASSRAHNEQFF.

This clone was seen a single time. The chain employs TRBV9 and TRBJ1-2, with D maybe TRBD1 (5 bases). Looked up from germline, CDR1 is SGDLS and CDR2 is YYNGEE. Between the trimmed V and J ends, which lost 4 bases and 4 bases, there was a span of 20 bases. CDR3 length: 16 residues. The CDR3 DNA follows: TGTGCCAGCAGCCCAGAGGCTGCGTTTCAGGGCTATGGCTACACCTTC. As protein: CASSPEAAFQGYGYTF.

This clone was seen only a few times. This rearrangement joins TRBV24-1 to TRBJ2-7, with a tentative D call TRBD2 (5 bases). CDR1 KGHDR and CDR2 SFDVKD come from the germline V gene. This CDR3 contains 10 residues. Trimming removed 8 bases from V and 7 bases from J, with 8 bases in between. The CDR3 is CATNRREQYV. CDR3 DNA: TGTGCCACCAACCGGAGGGAGCAGTACGTC.

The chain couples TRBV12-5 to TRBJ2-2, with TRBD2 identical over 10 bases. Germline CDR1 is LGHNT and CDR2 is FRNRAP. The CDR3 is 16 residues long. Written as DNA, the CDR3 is TGTGCCACCTCCTTTAAGCGGGGGGGCTTGACCGGGGAGCTGTTTTTT. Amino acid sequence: CATSFKRGGLTGELFF.

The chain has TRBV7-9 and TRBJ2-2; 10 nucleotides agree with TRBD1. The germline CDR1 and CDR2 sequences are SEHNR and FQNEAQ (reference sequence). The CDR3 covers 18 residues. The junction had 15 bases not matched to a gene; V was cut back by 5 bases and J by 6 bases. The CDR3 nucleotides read TGTGCCAGCAGCGGGACAGGGGCCACCCCGACCGTTCCCGGGGAGCTGTTTTTT. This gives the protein CASSGTGATPTVPGELFF.

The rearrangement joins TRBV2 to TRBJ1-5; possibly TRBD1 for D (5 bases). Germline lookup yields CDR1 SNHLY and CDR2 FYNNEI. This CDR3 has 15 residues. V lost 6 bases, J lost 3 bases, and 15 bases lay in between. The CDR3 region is CASSVDSLPNQPQHF. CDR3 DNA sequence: TGTGCCAGCAGCGTCGACAGCCTTCCCAATCAGCCCCAGCATTTT.

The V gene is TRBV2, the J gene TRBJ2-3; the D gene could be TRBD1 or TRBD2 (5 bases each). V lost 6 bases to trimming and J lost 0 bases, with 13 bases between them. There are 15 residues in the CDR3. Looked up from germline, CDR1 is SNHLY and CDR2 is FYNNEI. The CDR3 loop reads CASRRDGVSTDTQYF. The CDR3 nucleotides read TGTGCCAGCAGACGGGACGGAGTTAGCACAGATACGCAGTATTTT.